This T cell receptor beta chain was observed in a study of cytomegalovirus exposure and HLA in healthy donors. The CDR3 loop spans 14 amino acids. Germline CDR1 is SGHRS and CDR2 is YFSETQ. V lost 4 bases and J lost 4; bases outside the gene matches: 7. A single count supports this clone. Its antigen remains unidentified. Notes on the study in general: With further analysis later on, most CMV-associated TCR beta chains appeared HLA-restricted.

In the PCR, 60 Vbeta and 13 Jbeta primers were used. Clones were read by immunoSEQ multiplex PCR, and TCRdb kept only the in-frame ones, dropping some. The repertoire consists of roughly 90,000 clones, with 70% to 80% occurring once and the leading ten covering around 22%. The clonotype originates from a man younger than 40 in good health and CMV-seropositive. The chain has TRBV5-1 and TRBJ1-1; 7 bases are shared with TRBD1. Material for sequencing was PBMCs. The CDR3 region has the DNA TGCGCCAGCAGCAGGGGGCAGGGAATCACTGAAGCTTTCTTT. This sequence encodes CASSRGQGITEAFF.